This is a list of T cell receptor beta chains from one sample in a study of blood T cell repertoires in COVID-19. The method was immunoSEQ multiplex PCR; TCRdb's version includes in-frame clones alone and lacks a portion of them. The sample lists approximately 150,000 clones, approximately 86% occurring once. The source material was peripheral blood. These receptors were obtained from a woman aged 55-75 years who had recovered from COVID-19. Each CDR3 is given with its conserved first and last residue. The order of the fields is clone size, D gene, V gene, J gene, CDR3 protein, CDR3 DNA. D genes are given only for firm matches. Size tells how often a clone was seen (once, few, many) or the class of an expanded clone, and some rows leave it out.

clone_size: few
d_call: TRBD1
v_call: TRBV6-4
j_call: TRBJ2-3
cdr3_aa: CASSGTGGADTQYF
cdr3_nt: TGTGCCAGCAGTGGGACAGGGGGCGCAGATACGCAGTATTTT

clone_size: once
d_call: TRBD2
v_call: TRBV9
j_call: TRBJ2-5
cdr3_aa: CASSRTSGAETQYF
cdr3_nt: TGTGCCAGCAGCCGGACTAGCGGGGCAGAGACCCAGTACTTC

clone_size: .
d_call: .
v_call: TRBV5-1
j_call: TRBJ1-3
cdr3_aa: CASSMTVSSGNTIYF
cdr3_nt: TGCGCCAGCAGCATGACAGTCAGCTCTGGAAACACCATATATTTT

clone_size: .
d_call: TRBD1
v_call: TRBV2
j_call: TRBJ1-1
cdr3_aa: CASKGTGVWNTEAFF
cdr3_nt: TGTGCCAGCAAGGGGACAGGGGTGTGGAACACTGAAGCTTTCTTT

clone_size: .
d_call: TRBD1
v_call: TRBV27
j_call: TRBJ1-6
cdr3_aa: CASSRQGVSPLHF
cdr3_nt: TGTGCCAGCAGCCGACAGGGAGTGTCTCCCCTCCACTTT

clone_size: .
d_call: TRBD2
v_call: TRBV5-1
j_call: TRBJ2-6
cdr3_aa: CASSLAGRGVSFTSGANVLTF
cdr3_nt: TGCGCCAGCAGCTTGGCGGGCCGGGGGGTAAGTTTTACCTCTGGGGCCAACGTCCTGACTTTC

clone_size: .
d_call: .
v_call: TRBV7-9
j_call: TRBJ1-1
cdr3_aa: CASSLSRNTEAFF
cdr3_nt: TGTGCCAGCAGCTTATCCAGAAACACTGAAGCTTTCTTT

clone_size: .
d_call: TRBD1
v_call: TRBV3-1/TRBV3-2
j_call: TRBJ1-1
cdr3_aa: CASSVYRGGTEAFF
cdr3_nt: TGTGCCAGCAGCGTATACAGGGGGGGCACTGAAGCTTTCTTT

clone_size: .
d_call: .
v_call: TRBV10-1
j_call: TRBJ1-2
cdr3_aa: CASSESTRRGSESGYTF
cdr3_nt: TGCGCCAGCAGTGAGTCGACGAGGAGGGGTTCTGAGAGTGGCTACACCTTC

clone_size: .
d_call: TRBD1
v_call: TRBV29-1
j_call: TRBJ1-1
cdr3_aa: CSGGQGASSAFF
cdr3_nt: TGCAGCGGTGGACAGGGGGCCTCTTCAGCTTTCTTT

clone_size: few
d_call: .
v_call: TRBV30
j_call: TRBJ2-5
cdr3_aa: CAWSVGRQQETQYF
cdr3_nt: TGTGCCTGGAGTGTGGGCAGGCAACAAGAGACCCAGTACTTC

clone_size: .
d_call: TRBD2
v_call: TRBV4-2
j_call: TRBJ2-2
cdr3_aa: CASSQGTSGGPHRELFF
cdr3_nt: TGTGCCAGCAGCCAAGGTACTAGCGGGGGGCCTCACCGGGAGCTGTTTTTT

clone_size: .
d_call: TRBD1
v_call: TRBV28
j_call: TRBJ2-5
cdr3_aa: CASSGTGTQTQYF
cdr3_nt: TGTGCCTCCTCCGGGACAGGAACCCAGACCCAGTACTTC

clone_size: once
d_call: .
v_call: TRBV12-3/TRBV12-4
j_call: TRBJ1-5
cdr3_aa: CASSLTGIRSQHF
cdr3_nt: TGTGCCAGCAGTTTAACAGGAATCAGGTCCCAGCATTTT

clone_size: .
d_call: TRBD2
v_call: TRBV5-1
j_call: TRBJ2-3
cdr3_aa: CASSKYVAGGVTDTQYF
cdr3_nt: TGCGCCAGCAGCAAATACGTTGCGGGGGGGGTCACAGATACGCAGTATTTT

clone_size: .
d_call: .
v_call: TRBV5-1
j_call: TRBJ1-2
cdr3_aa: CASSLAYDRAQGYTF
cdr3_nt: TGCGCCAGCAGCTTGGCCTATGACAGAGCTCAGGGCTACACCTTC

clone_size: .
d_call: .
v_call: TRBV7-9
j_call: TRBJ2-3
cdr3_aa: CASGSEGGLADTQYF
cdr3_nt: TGTGCCAGCGGCTCCGAGGGTGGGTTGGCAGATACGCAGTATTTT

clone_size: .
d_call: .
v_call: TRBV5-4
j_call: TRBJ2-3
cdr3_aa: CASSPLFGGTDTQYF
cdr3_nt: TGTGCCAGCAGCCCCCTTTTCGGGGGCACAGATACGCAGTATTTT

clone_size: .
d_call: .
v_call: TRBV2
j_call: TRBJ1-2
cdr3_aa: CASGGAANYGYTF
cdr3_nt: TGTGCCAGTGGAGGGGCAGCTAACTATGGCTACACCTTC

clone_size: .
d_call: .
v_call: TRBV7-9
j_call: TRBJ1-3
cdr3_aa: CASSLFSSGNTIYF
cdr3_nt: TGTGCCAGCAGCTTATTCTCCTCTGGAAACACCATATATTTT

clone_size: .
d_call: .
v_call: TRBV10-3
j_call: TRBJ2-1
cdr3_aa: CAISDDIISYNEQFF
cdr3_nt: TGTGCCATCAGTGACGACATAATCTCCTACAATGAGCAGTTCTTC

clone_size: .
d_call: TRBD1
v_call: TRBV5-4
j_call: TRBJ1-6
cdr3_aa: CASSLYGTGISPLHF
cdr3_nt: TGTGCCAGCAGCTTGTATGGGACAGGGATTTCACCCCTCCACTTT

clone_size: few
d_call: TRBD2
v_call: TRBV9
j_call: TRBJ2-3
cdr3_aa: CASTPSGGTADTQYF
cdr3_nt: TGTGCCAGCACCCCTAGCGGGGGGACCGCGGATACGCAGTATTTT

clone_size: .
d_call: .
v_call: TRBV3-1/TRBV3-2
j_call: TRBJ2-5
cdr3_aa: CASSQDPSGTQYF
cdr3_nt: TGTGCCAGCAGCCAAGATCCAAGCGGGACCCAGTACTTC

clone_size: .
d_call: TRBD1
v_call: TRBV5-1
j_call: TRBJ1-3
cdr3_aa: CASSDGTEGDTIYF
cdr3_nt: TGCGCCAGCAGCGACGGGACAGAAGGTGACACCATATATTTT

clone_size: .
d_call: TRBD2
v_call: TRBV7-2
j_call: TRBJ2-3
cdr3_aa: CASSSGLVSDTQYF
cdr3_nt: TGTGCCAGCAGCTCCGGACTAGTATCAGATACGCAGTATTTT

clone_size: .
d_call: .
v_call: TRBV29-1
j_call: TRBJ1-2
cdr3_aa: CSVVGPGTYGYTF
cdr3_nt: TGCAGCGTTGTTGGTCCCGGGACATATGGCTACACCTTC

clone_size: once
d_call: TRBD1
v_call: TRBV10-1
j_call: TRBJ2-2
cdr3_aa: CASSSPGQGTGELFF
cdr3_nt: TGCGCCAGCAGTTCACCGGGACAGGGTACCGGGGAGCTGTTTTTT

clone_size: .
d_call: .
v_call: TRBV5-4
j_call: TRBJ2-7
cdr3_aa: CASSSAYEQYF
cdr3_nt: TGTGCCAGCTCTTCTGCCTACGAGCAGTACTTC

clone_size: .
d_call: TRBD2
v_call: TRBV7-2
j_call: TRBJ2-2
cdr3_aa: CASSFSGGAGGELFF
cdr3_nt: TGTGCCAGCAGCTTTAGCGGGGGGGCAGGTGGGGAGCTGTTTTTT

clone_size: .
d_call: TRBD1
v_call: TRBV30
j_call: TRBJ1-1
cdr3_aa: CAWSKLTGGQMNTEAFF
cdr3_nt: TGTGCCTGGAGTAAACTTACAGGGGGCCAAATGAACACTGAAGCTTTCTTT

clone_size: .
d_call: TRBD2
v_call: TRBV9
j_call: TRBJ2-5
cdr3_aa: CASSGGTNQETQYF
cdr3_nt: TGTGCCAGCAGCGGAGGGACTAATCAGGAGACCCAGTACTTC

clone_size: .
d_call: .
v_call: TRBV28
j_call: TRBJ2-2
cdr3_aa: CASSLERVGELFF
cdr3_nt: TGTGCCAGCAGTTTGGAACGGGTCGGGGAGCTGTTTTTT

clone_size: .
d_call: .
v_call: TRBV21-1
j_call: TRBJ1-6
cdr3_aa: CASSHRTAFYNSPLHF
cdr3_nt: TGTGCCAGCAGCCATCGGACAGCCTTCTATAATTCACCCCTCCACTTT

clone_size: few
d_call: .
v_call: TRBV6-5
j_call: TRBJ2-3
cdr3_aa: CASSIMGLTDTQYF
cdr3_nt: TGTGCCAGCAGTATTATGGGACTCACAGATACGCAGTATTTT

clone_size: .
d_call: TRBD2
v_call: TRBV5-4
j_call: TRBJ2-5
cdr3_aa: CASSLASGGAGTQYF
cdr3_nt: TGTGCCAGCAGCTTGGCTAGCGGGGGGGCGGGGACCCAGTACTTC

clone_size: .
d_call: .
v_call: TRBV6-5
j_call: TRBJ1-2
cdr3_aa: CASSYSRGAYYGYTF
cdr3_nt: TGTGCCAGCAGTTACTCTCGGGGGGCTTATTATGGCTACACCTTC

clone_size: once
d_call: TRBD1
v_call: TRBV5-1
j_call: TRBJ1-6
cdr3_aa: CASSLAEGAFSPLHF
cdr3_nt: TGCGCCAGCAGCTTGGCCGAGGGGGCGTTTTCACCCCTCCACTTT

clone_size: .
d_call: .
v_call: TRBV9
j_call: TRBJ1-1
cdr3_aa: CASMADMNTEAFF
cdr3_nt: TGTGCCAGCATGGCAGATATGAACACTGAAGCTTTCTTT

clone_size: .
d_call: TRBD1
v_call: TRBV6-4
j_call: TRBJ1-1
cdr3_aa: CASSDSKQGAGTEAFF
cdr3_nt: TGTGCCAGCAGTGACTCGAAGCAGGGGGCCGGCACTGAAGCTTTCTTT

clone_size: .
d_call: .
v_call: TRBV4-2
j_call: TRBJ2-6
cdr3_aa: CASSQGWRSGANVLTF
cdr3_nt: TGTGCCAGCAGCCAAGGGTGGAGATCTGGGGCCAACGTCCTGACTTTC

clone_size: .
d_call: .
v_call: TRBV27
j_call: TRBJ2-7
cdr3_aa: CASSFAGPHTYEQYF
cdr3_nt: TGTGCCAGCAGTTTCGCTGGGCCTCATACCTACGAGCAGTACTTC

clone_size: .
d_call: .
v_call: TRBV27
j_call: TRBJ2-2
cdr3_aa: CASSLLGAGNTGELFF
cdr3_nt: TGTGCCAGCAGTTTATTAGGTGCAGGGAACACCGGGGAGCTGTTTTTT

clone_size: .
d_call: TRBD1
v_call: TRBV5-1
j_call: TRBJ2-1
cdr3_aa: CASSLPPTGSGQGFNEQFF
cdr3_nt: TGCGCCAGCAGCTTGCCCCCCACCGGGTCGGGACAGGGGTTCAATGAGCAGTTCTTC

clone_size: once
d_call: TRBD2
v_call: TRBV3-1/TRBV3-2
j_call: TRBJ2-5
cdr3_aa: CASSPLAGDQETQYF
cdr3_nt: TGTGCCAGCAGCCCCCTAGCGGGGGACCAAGAGACCCAGTACTTC

clone_size: .
d_call: TRBD2
v_call: TRBV6-5
j_call: TRBJ2-3
cdr3_aa: CASSYALAGSTDTQYF
cdr3_nt: TGTGCCAGCAGTTACGCGCTAGCGGGGAGCACAGATACGCAGTATTTT